These 3 T cell receptor beta chains were sequenced from one sample in a study of brain T cells in children with intractable seizures. Here immunoSEQ multiplex PCR was the method, and the copy in TCRdb shows in-frame clones only, minus some. This table has about 22,000 clones, around 94% appearing once. The sequencing used peripheral blood, collected at surgery. The receptors derive from a boy between 10 and 17 years old with focal cortical dysplasia and intractable seizures.

This rearrangement joins TRBV5-1 to TRBJ2-7; TRBD1 aligns across 7 bases. The CDR3 contains 15 residues. Germline assignment: CDR1 SGHRS and CDR2 YFSETQ. V trimming: 0 bases; J trimming: 0 bases; junction bases outside the gene matches: 3. CDR3 sequence reads: CASSLVPGGSYEQYF. CDR3 in DNA: TGCGCCAGCAGCTTGGTACCAGGGGGCTCCTACGAGCAGTACTTC.

The chain carries TRBV27 and TRBJ1-4; 9 bases fit TRBD1. The J segment lost 7 bases and the V segment lost 6 bases, leaving 6 bases of the junction unmatched. Germline V gene lookup returns CDR1 MNHEY and CDR2 SMNVEV (reference sequence). The CDR3 is 14 amino acids. The CDR3, as DNA: TGTGCCAGCAGGAGCACAGGGGGCACTGAAAAACTGTTTTTT. It yields the protein CASRSTGGTEKLFF. Together with reference TRBV27 and TRBJ1-4, the CDR3 gives the full variable domain: EAQVTQNPRYLITVTGKKLTVTCSQNMNHEYMSWYRQDPGLGLRQIYYSMNVEVTDKGDVPEGYKVSRKEKRNFPLILESPSPNQTSLYFCASRSTGGTEKLFFGSGTQLSVL.

This CDR3 reads CASSSRTEGWTEAFF. The CDR3 DNA follows: TGTGCCAGCAGCTCCAGGACAGAGGGTTGGACTGAAGCTTTCTTT. The chain joins TRBV3-1 (or the pseudogene TRBV3-2) to TRBJ1-1, with a possible D match to TRBD1 (6 bases). The germline V gene has CDR1 LGHDT and CDR2 YNNKEL (reference sequence). This CDR3 has 15 amino acids. The V gene lost 5 bases and the J gene lost 5 bases, with 18 bases spanning the gap.